The next 18 T cell receptor beta chains were all read from a single sample in a study of spatial heterogeneity in lung cancer. TCRdb re-called the 5' RACE reads with MiXCR, one entry per CDR3 protein. The sample records fewer than 65,000 distinct CDR3 sequences, roughly 5.9% being singletons. As to time point: sample taken at primary tumor resection. The sample here was PBMCs, taken at surgery. These TCRs come from a female donor with early-stage non-small cell lung cancer.

The chain is built from TRBV5-1 and TRBJ1-3; the D gene is possibly TRBD1 (6 bases). The germline gives CDR1 SGHRS, CDR2 YFSETQ. The CDR3 length is 17 residues. The V gene lost 0 bases and the J gene lost 0 bases, with 13 bases spanning the gap. The CDR3 sequence is CASSLAGGGSSGNTIYF. The CDR3 nucleotides read TGCGCCAGCAGCTTGGCCGGAGGGGGAAGCTCTGGAAACACCATATATTTT.

This clonotype came up many times. CDR3 coding DNA: TGCGCCAGCAGCCCCCCGGACAGCGACACCGGGGAGCTGTTTTTT. It encodes CASSPPDSDTGELFF. The V call is TRBV4-1, the J call TRBJ2-2; perhaps TRBD1 as D (6 bases). Germline V gene sequence: CDR1 MGHRA, CDR2 YSYEKL. This CDR3 has 15 amino acids. Trimming took off 4 bases at V and 3 bases at J, with 12 bases between the two ends.

V is TRBV24-1 and J is TRBJ2-1; 7 bases align to TRBD1. V dropped 1 base and J dropped 3; count of bases not matched to a gene: 5. Germline values: CDR1 KGHDR, CDR2 SFDVKD. This CDR3 contains 16 residues. The CDR3 DNA reads as TGTGCCACCAGTGATTTCCGGACAGGATACTACAATGAGCAGTTCTTC. Its protein product is CATSDFRTGYYNEQFF.

By proportion, this clonotype is medium-sized. This chain links TRBV20-1 with TRBJ2-1; a weak D match, TRBD2 (6 bases). The CDR3 consists of 14 residues. V lost 1 base to trimming and J lost 2 bases, with 9 bases between them. CDR1 and CDR2 (germline): DFQATT, SNEGSKA (reference sequence). CDR3 DNA: TGCAGTGCTAGAGTGGCTAGCGCCTACAATGAGCAGTTCTTC. It specifies CSARVASAYNEQFF.

In this sample, this clonotype turned up many times. This chain connects TRBV25-1 to TRBJ2-3; no reliable D call. Germline values: CDR1 MGHDK, CDR2 SYGVNS. Trimming stripped 0 bases from V and 2 bases from J, with 9 bases between. There are 15 residues in the CDR3. The CDR3 is CASSEYYSPTDTQYF. The CDR3 DNA is TGTGCCAGCAGTGAATATTACAGTCCCACAGATACGCAGTATTTT.

This clonotype was recorded many times. This chain links TRBV24-1 with TRBJ2-2; D could derive from TRBD1 or TRBD2 (5 bases each). The CDR3 extends over 16 amino acids. Germline V gene data show CDR1 as KGHDR and CDR2 as SFDVKD. V was trimmed by 3 bases and J by 1 base, leaving 11 bases between them. CDR3 in amino acids: CATSDPGPKNTGELFF. CDR3 in DNA: TGTGCCACCAGTGATCCGGGACCCAAGAACACCGGGGAGCTGTTTTTT.

Many counts were recorded for this clonotype. This chain uses TRBV6-1 with TRBJ1-6, with D possibly matching TRBD1 (5 bases). Trimming took off 4 bases at V and 9 bases at J, with 16 bases between the two ends. This CDR3 is 15 amino acids long. Germline V gene sequence: CDR1 MNHNS, CDR2 SASEGT. The DNA for the CDR3 is TGTGCCAGCAGTGCGGGGCCCAATAGTGGTTCACCCCTCCACTTT. It encodes CASSAGPNSGSPLHF.

This clonotype has at least ten counts. The gene calls are TRBV3-1 and TRBJ2-7; D is uncertain. Deletions cut 1 base from V and 2 bases from J, with 6 bases between. The CDR3 extends over 13 amino acids. Germline-derived CDR1 and CDR2 are LGHDT and YNNKEL (reference sequence). The CDR3 region is CASSQGLPYEQYV. The CDR3 region has the DNA TGTGCCAGCAGCCAAGGACTGCCCTACGAGCAGTACGTC.

This chain uses TRBV6-5 with TRBJ2-3; D gene ambiguous. Germline V gives CDR1 MNHEY, CDR2 SVGAGI. The ends were cut back, 0 bases at V and 1 base at J, with 14 bases in the middle. This CDR3 comprises 17 residues. Here the CDR3 DNA reads TGTGCCAGCAGTTACTCGGACCGAGCTGGGCGCACAGATACGCAGTATTTT. It yields the protein CASSYSDRAGRTDTQYF.

This clonotype was found a few times. The genes are TRBV5-5 and TRBJ2-7; D tentatively fits TRBD1 or TRBD2 (6 bases each). The CDR3 is 15 amino acids. V lost 2 bases, J lost 3 bases, and 15 bases lay in between. CDR1 is SGHKS and CDR2 is YYEKEE in the germline V gene (reference sequence). CDR3 amino acids: CASSLGGGALYEQYV. The CDR3 coding sequence is TGTGCCAGCAGCTTAGGAGGGGGAGCACTCTACGAGCAGTACGTC.

This clonotype was observed many times. The chain uses TRBV28 and TRBJ2-7, with D perhaps TRBD2 (5 bases). Between the trimmed V and J ends, which lost 6 bases and 3 bases, there was a span of 18 bases. The CDR3 consists of 15 residues. In germline, CDR1 is MDHEN, CDR2 SYDVKM. The DNA for the CDR3 is TGTGCCAGCAGCCTCACCGGGGTAGGGAGCTACGAGCAGTACTTC. Encoded protein: CASSLTGVGSYEQYF.

This clonotype has at least ten counts. This sequence joins TRBV5-1 and TRBJ2-3; 15 nucleotides align to TRBD2. Germline CDR1 SGHRS, CDR2 YFSETQ. The CDR3 sequence is 19 residues long. Germline trimming cut 0 bases from V and 0 bases from J; bases unmatched to any gene: 5. The DNA of the CDR3 is TGCGCCAGCAGCTTGGCCGGGACTAGCGGGAGGCTAAGCACAGATACGCAGTATTTT. Residues: CASSLAGTSGRLSTDTQYF.

This clonotype was counted many times. This chain joins TRBV3-1 and TRBJ1-6; the D is unclear. The CDR3 has 14 amino acids. Germline CDR1 LGHDT, CDR2 YNNKEL (reference sequence). V lost 7 bases to trimming and J lost 11 bases, with 18 bases between them. The CDR3 DNA sequence: TGTGCCAGCACGATAGAGGGCTCCCGGACACCCCTCCACTTT. Translation: CASTIEGSRTPLHF.

This clonotype was observed many times. The chain uses TRBV24-1 and TRBJ1-5, with 7 bases fitting TRBD1. Per the germline V gene, CDR1 is KGHDR and CDR2 is SFDVKD. V trimming: 7 bases; J trimming: 4 bases; junction bases outside the gene matches: 6. The CDR3 length is 14 residues. The CDR3 protein is CATSSGTVNQPQHF. CDR3 sequence (DNA): TGTGCCACCAGCTCCGGGACAGTGAATCAGCCCCAGCATTTT.

This clonotype was observed a few times. The V gene is TRBV19, the J gene TRBJ1-2; D gene ambiguous. CDR1 and CDR2 (germline): LNHDA, SQIVND (reference sequence). The V end was cut by 4 bases, the J end by 3 bases, with 12 bases between. The CDR3 sequence is 14 residues long. Here the CDR3 DNA reads TGTGCCAGTAGTACAGGAACCCAAGACTATGGCTACACCTTC. It specifies CASSTGTQDYGYTF.

This clonotype was observed a handful of times. J is TRBJ2-1 and V is TRBV12-3 or TRBV12-4; TRBD2 agrees at 11 bases. Unmatched junction bases numbered 5, after V lost 5 bases and J lost 8 bases. This CDR3 region has 14 residues. The chain's CDR3 is CASSRLAGSHEQFF. In DNA, the CDR3 is TGTGCCAGCAGTCGACTAGCGGGGAGCCATGAGCAGTTCTTC.

This clonotype has a handful of counts. V and J are TRBV20-1 and TRBJ1-6; the D gene is possibly TRBD1 (5 bases). Trimming stripped 1 base from V and 10 bases from J, with 14 bases between. The CDR3 has 14 amino acids. The germline V gene has CDR1 DFQATT and CDR2 SNEGSKA (reference sequence). The CDR3 DNA reads TGCAGTGCTAGAGGATCTCAGGGCCCCTCACCCCTCCACTTT. Translating gives CSARGSQGPSPLHF.

In its sample, this clonotype was seen many times. V and J are TRBV4-2 and TRBJ1-5, with D perhaps matching TRBD1 (6 bases). V dropped 5 bases and J dropped 5 bases, with 10 bases sitting between them. Germline loops: CDR1 LGHNA, CDR2 YNFKEQ. CDR3 length equals 13 residues. CDR3 in DNA: TGTGCCAGCAGCAAAGGGGGGGATCAGCCCCAGCATTTT. This sequence encodes CASSKGGDQPQHF.